The 6 T cell receptor beta chains presented below share a single source sample, sequenced in a study of early T cells in non-severe SARS-CoV-2 infection. MiXCR, applied by TCRdb to the 5' RACE reads, yields one record per CDR3 protein. The table shows 65,000 to 75,000 distinct CDR3 sequences, with roughly an eighth occurring only once. Sequenced: whole blood. All receptors derive from an adult who was a healthcare worker with PCR-confirmed SARS-CoV-2 infection or an uninfected control (not recorded which).

This clonotype was recorded at least ten times. This chain joins TRBV24-1 and TRBJ2-3; the match to TRBD2 covers 9 bases. The CDR3 has 16 residues. The V and J ends lost 4 bases and 1 base, in that order; junction bases with no gene match: 5. The germline gives CDR1 KGHDR, CDR2 SFDVKD. In nucleotides, the CDR3 is TGTGCCACCAGTGACCTTAGCGGGAGTGGCACAGATACGCAGTATTTT. Its protein is CATSDLSGSGTDTQYF.

This clonotype was seen repeatedly, ten times or more. V is TRBV4-1 and J is TRBJ1-5; the D is unclear. This CDR3 region has 15 residues. CDR1 is MGHRA and CDR2 is YSYEKL in the germline V gene. V was shortened by 0 bases and J by 7 bases, with 13 bases between the two germline ends. Written as DNA, the CDR3 is TGCGCCAGCAGCCAAGAGCGCGGAATTAGCCAGCCCCAGCATTTT. This translates into CASSQERGISQPQHF.

This clonotype was seen repeatedly, ten times or more. The rearrangement uses TRBV10-2 and TRBJ2-1; tentative D call: TRBD2 (6 bases). Germline assignment: CDR1 WSHSY and CDR2 SAAADI. CDR3 length equals 15 residues. Trimming took off 5 bases at V and 0 bases at J, with 11 bases between the two ends. CDR3 DNA: TGCGCCAGCAGTTTGTTGCGGGGCTCCTACAATGAGCAGTTCTTC. This translates into CASSLLRGSYNEQFF.

The J gene is TRBJ2-2, the V gene TRBV30; D perhaps matches TRBD2 (6 bases). The CDR3 consists of 16 residues. Trimming pared 0 bases from V and 1 base from J, leaving 12 bases between. Germline-derived CDR1 and CDR2 are GTSNPN and SVGIG (reference sequence). The CDR3 protein is CAWSVLRLGNTGELFF. The CDR3 nucleotides are TGTGCCTGGAGTGTACTGAGACTAGGGAACACCGGGGAGCTGTTTTTT.

This clonotype came up many times. This chain connects TRBV14 to TRBJ2-2; D might be TRBD1 or TRBD2, each matching 6 bases. CDR1 SGHDN and CDR2 FVKESK come from the germline V gene. Deletions cut 2 bases from V and 7 bases from J, with 14 bases between. The CDR3 sequence is 15 residues long. CDR3 residues: CASSQTRGPIGELFF. The DNA of the CDR3 is TGTGCCAGCAGCCAAACCCGGGGGCCGATCGGGGAGCTGTTTTTT.

This clonotype was observed a handful of times. The chain combines TRBV20-1 with TRBJ2-3; D is ambiguous. The CDR3 runs to 13 residues. Trimming removed 1 base from V and 4 bases from J, with 9 bases in between. Germline CDR1 is DFQATT and CDR2 is SNEGSKA (reference sequence). The CDR3 here is CSARATGPDTQYF. CDR3 nucleotides: TGCAGTGCTAGAGCAACCGGGCCAGATACGCAGTATTTT.